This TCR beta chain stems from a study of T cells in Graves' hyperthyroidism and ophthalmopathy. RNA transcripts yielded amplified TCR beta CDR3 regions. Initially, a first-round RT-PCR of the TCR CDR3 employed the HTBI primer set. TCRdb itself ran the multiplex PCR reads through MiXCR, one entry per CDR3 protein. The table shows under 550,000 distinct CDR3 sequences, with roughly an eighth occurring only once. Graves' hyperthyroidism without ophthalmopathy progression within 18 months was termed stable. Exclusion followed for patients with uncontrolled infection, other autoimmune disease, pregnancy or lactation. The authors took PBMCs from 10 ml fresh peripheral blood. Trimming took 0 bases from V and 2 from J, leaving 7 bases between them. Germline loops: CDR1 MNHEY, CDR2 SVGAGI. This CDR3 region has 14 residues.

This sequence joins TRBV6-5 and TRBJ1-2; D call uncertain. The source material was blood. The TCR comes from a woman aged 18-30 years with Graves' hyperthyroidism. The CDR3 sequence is CASSYSRGNYGYTF. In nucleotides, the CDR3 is TGTGCCAGCAGTTACTCGCGAGGGAACTATGGCTACACCTTC.